The 26 T cell receptor beta chains presented below share a single source sample, sequenced in a study of blood T cell repertoires in COVID-19 (TCRdb year 2020). Library preparation employed the immunoSEQ multiplex PCR assay. TCRdb took over this immuneACCESS table, retaining in-frame rearrangements with V and J assigned. Such tables are incomplete; in checked studies, under half of the missing clones stem from an unresolved V gene, and the remainder is unexplained. The sample table records over 65,000 clones; about three quarters of these occur just once. Over 8.5% of the sample belongs to the ten largest clones. Material: peripheral blood. These receptor sequences come from a human donor in a cohort sampled during active COVID-19.

The CDR3 DNA reads as TGTGCCAGCAGCGGGGGGCAGCCGCTGGGGGAGCAGTACTTC. This codes for CASSGGQPLGEQYF. J is TRBJ2-7 and V is TRBV9; D might be TRBD1 (6 bases). The CDR3 has 14 amino acids. Germline CDR1 and CDR2: SGDLS and YYNGEE. The V and J ends lost 3 bases and 7 bases respectively, with 17 bases between them.

Details on this clone: One junction end does not reproduce the germline sequence, and a read error may be involved. The chain couples TRBV28 to TRBJ2-1, with 10 nucleotides matching TRBD2. Germline V gene data show CDR1 as MDHEN and CDR2 as SYDVKM. The CDR3 is made up of 18 amino acids. The CDR3 sequence: CASSLRPSGRASDNEQFF. CDR3 bases: TGTGCCAGCAGCTTACGTCCCAGCGGGAGGGCCTCCGACAATGAGCAGTTCTTC.

This clone was found many times. The V call is TRBV28, the J call TRBJ1-2, with a tentative D call TRBD1 (5 bases). Germline CDR1 is MDHEN and CDR2 is SYDVKM. V lost 8 bases and J lost 7, with 14 bases in between. The CDR3 runs to 12 residues. The CDR3 protein is CASGRAGVGYTF. The CDR3 DNA follows: TGTGCCAGCGGCCGGGCGGGGGTTGGCTACACCTTC.

There are a few counts of this clone. This chain connects TRBV27 to TRBJ2-1; 10 nucleotides line up with TRBD2. Per the germline V gene, CDR1 is MNHEY and CDR2 is SMNVEV (reference sequence). J lost 2 bases, V lost 7 bases, and 8 bases had no gene match. This CDR3 comprises 16 residues. The CDR3 DNA reads as TGTGCCAGCAAATTCGGGACTAGCGCCACCTACAATGAGCAGTTCTTC. Its protein product is CASKFGTSATYNEQFF.

J is TRBJ2-7 and V is TRBV30, with D possibly matching TRBD1 (5 bases). Per germline, CDR1 GTSNPN and CDR2 SVGIG (reference sequence). This CDR3 is 13 amino acids long. The germline V and J ends were trimmed by 0 bases and 6 bases, with 12 bases remaining between them. In nucleotides, the CDR3 is TGTGCCTGGAGTGTAGAAAGGCAGGGCGAGCAGTACTTC. Its protein is CAWSVERQGEQYF.

This sequence joins TRBV19 and TRBJ2-1; 7 bases map to TRBD1. CDR1 and CDR2 from the germline V gene are LNHDA and SQIVND (reference sequence). V lost 8 bases and J lost 6; bases outside the gene matches: 13. CDR3 length: 15 amino acids. The CDR3 sequence is CASPKGASTRNEQFF. CDR3 sequence (DNA): TGTGCCAGTCCGAAGGGGGCTAGTACTCGCAATGAGCAGTTCTTC.

The CDR3 here is CATGSSGWPEQYF. CDR3 DNA sequence: TGTGCCACCGGTTCTAGCGGGTGGCCCGAGCAGTACTTC. The chain is built from TRBV5-6 and TRBJ2-7; 8 bases line up with TRBD2. Germline V gene lookup returns CDR1 SGHDT and CDR2 YYEEEE. V shed 9 bases and J 6 bases; nucleotides not matched to a gene: 11. CDR3 length: 13 residues.

This chain connects TRBV24-1 to TRBJ2-3, with unresolved D. The CDR3 runs 15 residues. Germline lookup yields CDR1 KGHDR and CDR2 SFDVKD. The V end lost 1 base, the J end lost 0 bases, and 7 bases lay between the germline ends. CDR3 DNA: TGTGCCACCAGTGATTTTCTGGGCAGCACAGATACGCAGTATTTT. It yields the protein CATSDFLGSTDTQYF.

The V and J genes are TRBV15 and TRBJ2-7, with D tentatively TRBD2 (6 bases). The CDR3 loop spans 16 amino acids. Germline V lookup: CDR1 LNHNV, CDR2 YYDKDF (reference sequence). V lost 0 bases and J lost 2, with 14 bases in between. CDR3 sequence reads: CATSRELAASAYEQYF. The CDR3 nucleotides are TGTGCCACCAGCAGAGAATTAGCGGCCTCGGCCTACGAGCAGTACTTC.

This clone has a single count. The gene calls are TRBV9 and TRBJ1-1; 10 bases fit TRBD1. Germline CDR1 is SGDLS and CDR2 is YYNGEE. The CDR3 length is 15 residues. The J segment lost 4 bases and the V segment lost 4 bases, leaving 7 bases of the junction unmatched. The CDR3 protein is CASSPQGTGATEAFF. As DNA, the CDR3 is TGTGCCAGCAGCCCCCAGGGGACAGGGGCCACTGAAGCTTTCTTT.

The rearrangement links TRBV2 to TRBJ2-5; weak D call: TRBD1 (8 bases). CDR1 is SNHLY, CDR2 FYNNEI, per germline. V lost 5 bases to trimming and J lost 4 bases, with 11 bases between them. The length of the CDR3 is 13 residues. CDR3 amino acids: CASSYRGGETQYF. The CDR3 DNA reads TGTGCCAGCAGTTACAGGGGGGGAGAGACCCAGTACTTC.

Only one count was recorded for this clone. In DNA, the CDR3 is TGTGCCTGGAGTGTAATGCCCCAGGGTGACGAGCAGTACTTC. It specifies CAWSVMPQGDEQYF. The rearrangement joins TRBV30 to TRBJ2-7; D may be TRBD1 (5 bases). This CDR3 contains 14 residues. Germline values: CDR1 GTSNPN, CDR2 SVGIG (reference sequence). V lost 0 bases to trimming and J lost 5 bases, with 14 bases between them. The full variable domain, rest sourced from reference TRBV30 and TRBJ2-7, is SQTIHQWPATLVQPVGSPLSLECTVEGTSNPNLYWYRQAAGRGLQLLFYSVGIGQISSEVPQNLSASRPQDRQFILSSKKLLLSDSGFYLCAWSVMPQGDEQYFGPGTRLTVT.

V and J are TRBV5-6 and TRBJ1-2; 7 nucleotides line up with TRBD1. Germline CDR1 is SGHDT and CDR2 is YYEEEE. V shed 6 bases and J 5 bases; nucleotides not matched to a gene: 7. The CDR3 is 13 residues long. The CDR3 reads CASTLGGAYGYTF. Here the CDR3 DNA reads TGTGCCAGCACCCTAGGGGGCGCTTATGGCTACACCTTC.

This sequence joins TRBV18 and TRBJ2-1, with 11 bases lining up with TRBD2. The CDR3 runs 16 residues. The junction had 7 bases not matched to a gene; V was cut back by 0 bases and J by 9 bases. CDR1 and CDR2 from the germline V gene are KGHSH and LQKENI. CDR3 in amino acids: CASSPPVTSGTSEQFF. CDR3 DNA: TGTGCCAGCTCACCACCGGTGACTAGCGGGACCAGTGAGCAGTTCTTC.

The V gene is TRBV19, the J gene TRBJ2-4; 9 nucleotides line up with TRBD1. The CDR3 sequence is 15 residues long. V trimming: 4 bases; J trimming: 6 bases; junction bases outside the gene matches: 7. Germline-derived CDR1 and CDR2 are LNHDA and SQIVND (reference sequence). CDR3 nucleotide sequence: TGTGCCAGTAGTAGCCCTAACAGGGGGCTAAACATTCAGTACTTC. Translation gives CASSSPNRGLNIQYF.

The gene calls are TRBV15 and TRBJ2-7; 8 bases align to TRBD1. V lost 1 base, J lost 3 bases, and 2 bases stayed unmatched. This CDR3 contains 14 residues. Germline V gene sequence: CDR1 LNHNV, CDR2 YYDKDF (reference sequence). DNA of the CDR3: TGTGCCACCAGCAGAGGTGGACAGGGCTACGAGCAGTACTTC. Its translation: CATSRGGQGYEQYF.

The sample holds a few counts of this clone. The chain is built from TRBV21-1 and TRBJ1-1. TRBV21-1 is a recognized pseudogene. CDR3 length: 11 amino acids. The CDR3 is CASSRDTEAFF. Written as DNA, the CDR3 is TGTGCCAGCAGCCGTGACACTGAAGCTTTCTTT.

This clone has only one observation. The CDR3 sequence: CASSPVGGGTWETQYF. DNA for the CDR3: TGTGCCAGCAGCCCCGTGGGTGGGGGGACTTGGGAGACCCAGTACTTC. The chain has TRBV7-2 and TRBJ2-5; D may be TRBD2 (6 bases). Trimming shortened V by 5 bases and J by 5 bases, and 21 bases separated the two germline ends. CDR3 length: 16 residues. The germline gives CDR1 SGHTA, CDR2 FQGNSA. The whole variable domain, remainder taken from reference TRBV7-2 and TRBJ2-5, is GAGVSQSPSNKVTEKGKDVELRCDPISGHTALYWYRQSLGQGLEFLIYFQGNSAPDKSGLPSDRFSAERTGGSVSTLTIQRTQQEDSAVYLCASSPVGGGTWETQYFGPGTRLLVL.

The chain links TRBV7-6 to TRBJ2-3, with D possibly TRBD2 on 5 matching bases. The CDR3 contains 16 residues. Germline CDR1 and CDR2: SGHVS and FNYEAQ. V gave up 4 bases and J gave up 4 bases, with 18 bases separating them. DNA of the CDR3: TGTGCCAGCAGCTCAGCCCCCTCGAGGGCAGCAGATACGCAGTATTTT. It specifies CASSSAPSRAADTQYF.

The chain combines TRBV5-1 with TRBJ2-1, with a tentative D call TRBD2 (5 bases). Looked up from germline, CDR1 is SGHRS and CDR2 is YFSETQ. The CDR3 sequence is 16 residues long. Trimming took off 0 bases at V and 0 bases at J, with 10 bases between the two ends. The CDR3 spells CASSLGGPGSYNEQFF. The CDR3 DNA sequence: TGCGCCAGCAGCTTGGGAGGGCCGGGCTCCTACAATGAGCAGTTCTTC.

V gene TRBV28 combines with J gene TRBJ2-1; 7 bases align to TRBD2. CDR1 MDHEN and CDR2 SYDVKM come from the germline V gene. The V gene end was trimmed by 2 bases and the J gene end by 6 bases; junction bases not matched to a gene: 7. The CDR3 has 15 residues. CDR3 residues: CASSLAGAESNEQFF. Here the CDR3 DNA reads TGTGCCAGCAGTTTAGCGGGAGCTGAGTCCAATGAGCAGTTCTTC.

The chain employs TRBV12-2 and TRBJ2-1; the D segment call TRBD2 is taken from the table without a DNA check. TRBV12-2 is recorded as a pseudogene. This CDR3 is built from 16 residues. The CDR3 DNA follows: TGTGCAAGTCGCTTAGGCTTAGTCGATTATTACAATGAGCAGTTCTTC. Its protein is CASRLGLVDYYNEQFF.

This chain joins TRBV7-8 and TRBJ1-5; D is ambiguous. V was pared by 2 bases and J by 8 bases, with 13 bases between. There are 14 residues in the CDR3. Per germline, CDR1 SGHVS and CDR2 FQNEAQ. The CDR3 bases are TGTGCCAGCAGCTTACTCGGGATCCGGGAGCCCCAGCATTTT. Translating it yields CASSLLGIREPQHF.

The rearrangement uses TRBV11-2 and TRBJ1-4, with TRBD1 matching over 8 bases. Trimming at V came to 1 base and at J to 4 bases, leaving 14 bases not matched to a gene. Germline assignment: CDR1 SGHAT and CDR2 FQNNGV. The length of the CDR3 is 19 residues. The CDR3 loop reads CASSLGSRTRGQVNEKLFF. The CDR3 coding sequence is TGTGCCAGCAGCTTAGGTAGCCGGACAAGGGGACAGGTTAATGAAAAACTGTTTTTT. The whole variable domain, remainder taken from reference TRBV11-2 and TRBJ1-4, is EAGVAQSPRYKIIEKRQSVAFWCNPISGHATLYWYQQILGQGPKLLIQFQNNGVVDDSQLPKDRFSAERLKGVDSTLKIQPAKLEDSAVYLCASSLGSRTRGQVNEKLFFGSGTQLSVL.

The chain employs TRBV4-2 and TRBJ2-1; D remains ambiguous. The CDR3 is 12 residues long. Germline V gene lookup returns CDR1 LGHNA and CDR2 YNFKEQ. Between the trimmed V and J ends, which lost 0 bases and 6 bases, there was a span of 3 bases. The chain's CDR3 is CASSQELNEQFF. The CDR3 DNA is TGTGCCAGCAGCCAAGAACTCAATGAGCAGTTCTTC.

The V gene is TRBV30, the J gene TRBJ2-1; D perhaps matches TRBD2 (6 bases). Germline CDR1 and CDR2: GTSNPN and SVGIG (reference sequence). V lost 3 bases to trimming and J lost 9 bases, with 27 bases between them. This CDR3 is built from 17 residues. CDR3 in amino acids: CAWSALGLATKGGEQFF. For the CDR3, the DNA is TGTGCCTGGAGCGCCCTTGGCCTAGCGACTAAGGGTGGTGAGCAGTTCTTC.